This TCR beta chain was obtained from a study of metastatic and nonmetastatic thyroid tumors. Study summary: Where malignant and benign thyroid patients were concerned, repertoires were compared across blood and tumor or nodule tissue.

Per the authors' pipeline: For papillary thyroid cancer, a distant-metastasis classifier was constructed from CDR3 differences observed across clinicopathological groups. TCRdb reanalyzed the PCR reads via MiXCR. The V and J calls shown here were made by TCRdb, not taken from the authors' results. The repertoire holds roughly 70,000 clones, with less than 20% as singletons. There were no patients who had received any treatment before thyroid surgery. Study results and limitations: Within blood and tumor, benign nodules reportedly had significantly lower TCR beta diversity than malignant thyroid tumors did.

The germline V gene has CDR1 GTSNPN and CDR2 SVGIG (reference sequence). V gave up 5 bases and J gave up 3 bases, with 15 bases separating them. The CDR3 contains 14 residues. On this clone: Its antigen is currently unknown.

This chain uses TRBV30 with TRBJ2-3; D not resolved. The sequenced sample was blood. The clonotype was recovered from a female donor with papillary thyroid cancer or a benign thyroid nodule (not recorded which). Some clones in this sample may be carry-over from other donors' samples. DNA for the CDR3: TGTGCCTGGGAAGACTGGGTTGGTACAGATACGCAGTATTTT. It specifies CAWEDWVGTDTQYF.